Listed below are T cell receptor beta chains from one sample, sequenced in a study of T-cell reconstitution after alpha-beta-depleted transplantation in children. TCRdb re-called the PCR reads through MiXCR, storing one row per CDR3 protein. The data hold more than 200,000 distinct CDR3 sequences, with about a sixth observed a single time. Sequenced here: PBMCs, mostly from graft donor cells, sampled 360 days after TCRalphabeta/CD19-depleted stem cell transplant. These receptors originate from a male patient between 2 and 10 years old who had a stem cell transplant for acute lymphoblastic leukemia, so the T cells may come from the graft donor. CDR3s include the opening cysteine and the closing phenylalanine or tryptophan. The D gene is left open where the match is weak. For some rows the clone size is stated as once, few or many, or as a class when expanded; others skip it.

j_call | v_call | d_call | clone_size | cdr3_aa | cdr3_nt
TRBJ2-5 | TRBV3-1 | TRBD1 | few | CASSLKGARKETQYF | TGTGCCAGCAGCCTCAAGGGGGCCAGAAAAGAGACCCAGTACTTC
TRBJ1-2 | TRBV3-1 | . | . | CASSPPFAVYGYGYTF | TGTGCCAGCAGCCCCCCCTTTGCTGTGTACGGCTATGGCTACACCTTC
TRBJ2-7 | TRBV12-3/TRBV12-4 | . | few | CASSFRHYEQYF | TGTGCCAGCAGTTTTCGACACTACGAGCAGTACTTC
TRBJ2-3 | TRBV4-3 | . | . | CASSDWDLGVPDTQYF | TGCGCCAGCAGCGATTGGGACCTAGGAGTCCCAGATACGCAGTATTTT
TRBJ2-1 | TRBV7-2 | . | many | CASSPATYEQFF | TGTGCCAGCAGCCCCGCTACCTATGAGCAGTTCTTC
TRBJ2-5 | TRBV27 | . | . | CASSPRRGPETQYF | TGTGCCAGCAGTCCCCGCCGAGGGCCGGAGACCCAGTACTTC
TRBJ1-1 | TRBV5-1 | . | many | CASSLEGRHDTEAFF | TGCGCCAGCAGCTTGGAGGGCAGGCACGACACTGAAGCTTTCTTT
TRBJ1-3 | TRBV12-3/TRBV12-4 | . | many | CASSPREANSGNTIYF | TGTGCCAGCAGCCCCAGGGAGGCGAACTCTGGAAACACCATATATTTT
TRBJ2-3 | TRBV2 | TRBD2 | . | CASRTSGGTDTQYF | TGTGCCAGCAGAACCAGCGGGGGCACAGATACGCAGTATTTT
TRBJ2-3 | TRBV7-2 | TRBD2 | . | CASSLSGLAGSTDTQYF | TGTGCCAGCAGCTTATCCGGTCTAGCGGGGAGCACAGATACGCAGTATTTT
TRBJ2-5 | TRBV7-6 | . | many | CASSLVKATMGTQYF | TGTGCCAGCAGCTTAGTTAAGGCCACGATGGGGACCCAGTACTTC
TRBJ2-6 | TRBV2 | TRBD1 | . | CASRRQGASSGANVLTF | TGTGCCAGCAGACGACAGGGGGCGAGCTCTGGGGCCAACGTCCTGACTTTC
TRBJ2-5 | TRBV5-1 | TRBD1 | . | CASSFGQGIQETQYF | TGCGCCAGCAGTTTCGGACAGGGGATACAAGAGACCCAGTACTTC
TRBJ2-1 | TRBV10-2 | . | . | CASQTDREQFF | TGCGCCAGTCAAACCGACCGGGAGCAGTTCTTC
TRBJ1-3 | TRBV6-5 | . | . | CASSYSSTGGTSTIYF | TGTGCCAGCAGTTACTCGAGTACCGGCGGGACCAGCACCATATATTTT
TRBJ2-1 | TRBV19 | . | few | CASNPAGRAYNEQFF | TGTGCCAGTAATCCCGCGGGCAGGGCCTACAATGAGCAGTTCTTC
TRBJ1-5 | TRBV20-1 | . | once | CSAGTDRNQPQHF | TGCAGTGCTGGAACTGACAGAAATCAGCCCCAGCATTTT
TRBJ1-5 | TRBV2 | . | few | CASSGQYSNQPQHF | TGTGCCAGCAGTGGACAGTATAGCAATCAGCCCCAGCATTTT
TRBJ2-1 | TRBV5-1 | TRBD2 | few | CASSLSGGPQQYNEQFF | TGCGCCAGCAGCCTAAGCGGGGGCCCACAACAATACAATGAGCAGTTCTTC
TRBJ1-5 | TRBV12-3/TRBV12-4 | . | . | CASSLTRIQPQHF | TGTGCCAGCAGCTTGACAAGAATTCAGCCCCAGCATTTT
TRBJ2-1 | TRBV9 | . | few | CASSKAGAGTGYEQFF | TGTGCCAGCAGCAAAGCCGGGGCGGGGACGGGGTATGAGCAGTTCTTC
TRBJ2-1 | TRBV6-2/TRBV6-3 | . | few | CASSYVRTTRSTYNEQFF | TGTGCCAGCAGTTACGTGAGGACAACTAGGTCCACCTACAATGAGCAGTTCTTC
TRBJ2-1 | TRBV7-9 | TRBD1 | . | CASSSPDRGGYNEQFF | TGTGCCAGCAGCTCGCCGGACAGGGGGGGCTACAATGAGCAGTTCTTC
TRBJ2-7 | TRBV4-1 | . | . | CASSQDVGRDFEQYF | TGCGCCAGCAGCCAAGATGTTGGCAGGGACTTCGAGCAGTACTTC
TRBJ1-5 | TRBV10-3 | TRBD1 | . | CATHHDRENQPQHF | TGTGCCACCCACCACGACAGGGAAAATCAGCCCCAGCATTTT
TRBJ2-3 | TRBV11-2 | . | few | CASSFDLRPPMGTDTQYF | TGTGCCAGCAGCTTTGATTTACGGCCTCCGATGGGCACAGATACGCAGTATTTT
TRBJ2-1 | TRBV4-2 | TRBD2 | . | CASSQRNGGSNEQFF | TGTGCCAGCAGCCAACGGAACGGGGGGTCCAATGAGCAGTTCTTC
TRBJ1-1 | TRBV10-1 | . | few | CASRQGPYDNTEAFF | TGCGCCAGCAGGCAGGGGCCATACGACAACACTGAAGCTTTCTTT
TRBJ2-2 | TRBV7-9 | . | few | CASRADSTGELFF | TGTGCCAGCAGAGCGGACAGTACCGGGGAGCTGTTTTTT
TRBJ2-2 | TRBV11-2 | TRBD2 | few | CASSWLAGGLTGELFF | TGTGCCAGCAGCTGGTTAGCGGGAGGACTCACCGGGGAGCTGTTTTTT
TRBJ2-1 | TRBV20-1 | . | few | CSARVIGPLTYNEQFF | TGCAGTGCTAGAGTTATCGGCCCCCTGACCTACAATGAGCAGTTCTTC
TRBJ1-2 | TRBV12-3/TRBV12-4 | TRBD1 | . | CASSFRRGLGYTF | TGTGCCAGCAGTTTCAGGAGGGGGCTCGGCTACACCTTC
TRBJ1-1 | TRBV5-4 | . | few | CASSLVKGPGTEAFF | TGTGCCAGCAGCTTGGTCAAGGGGCCGGGAACTGAAGCTTTCTTT
TRBJ2-1 | TRBV28 | . | . | CASSLGTAGEQFF | TGTGCCAGCAGTCTAGGGACGGCGGGTGAGCAGTTCTTC
TRBJ2-3 | TRBV24-1 | TRBD1 | few | CATSEAGGNADTQYF | TGTGCCACCAGTGAAGCAGGGGGCAACGCAGATACGCAGTATTTT
TRBJ2-1 | TRBV5-1 | TRBD2 | few | CASSFLTSGNNEQFF | TGCGCCAGCAGCTTTCTGACTAGCGGAAACAATGAGCAGTTCTTC
TRBJ2-3 | TRBV5-1 | TRBD2 | few | CASSLGPPSGGADTQYF | TGCGCCAGCAGCTTGGGTCCCCCTAGCGGGGGAGCAGATACGCAGTATTTT
TRBJ2-7 | TRBV7-9 | TRBD1 | . | CATTGRDRLYEQYF | TGTGCCACCACAGGCAGGGACAGGCTCTACGAGCAGTACTTC
TRBJ1-1 | TRBV27 | . | few | CASSSNQQGGNTEAFF | TGTGCCAGCAGTTCCAACCAACAGGGCGGGAACACTGAAGCTTTCTTT
TRBJ2-5 | TRBV5-1 | . | few | CASSSQVTQETQYF | TGCGCCAGCAGCTCCCAGGTCACCCAAGAGACCCAGTACTTC
TRBJ2-5 | TRBV12-3/TRBV12-4 | TRBD1 | many | CASSTRTGKGETQYF | TGTGCCAGCAGTACGCGGACAGGGAAAGGGGAGACCCAGTACTTC
TRBJ2-5 | TRBV7-2 | TRBD2 | . | CASSLRTSGGYQTQYF | TGTGCCAGCAGCTTACGTACTAGCGGGGGTTATCAGACCCAGTACTTC
TRBJ2-2 | TRBV12-3/TRBV12-4 | . | . | CASRGSGTGELFF | TGTGCCAGCAGGGGATCAGGAACCGGGGAGCTGTTTTTT
TRBJ2-3 | TRBV5-1 | . | . | CASSILGFTDTQYF | TGCGCCAGCAGCATACTAGGATTCACAGATACGCAGTATTTT
TRBJ1-4 | TRBV30 | . | . | CAWSRPINEKLFF | TGTGCCTGGAGTAGGCCGATTAATGAAAAACTGTTTTTT
TRBJ1-1 | TRBV3-1 | . | . | CASSQDMGPEAFF | TGTGCCAGCAGCCAAGATATGGGCCCTGAAGCTTTCTTT
TRBJ1-2 | TRBV3-1 | TRBD1 | few | CASSQRTGLNYGYTF | TGTGCCAGCAGCCAACGGACAGGGTTGAACTATGGCTACACCTTC
TRBJ1-1 | TRBV27 | . | . | CASSHGLMNTEAFF | TGTGCCAGCAGCCACGGTCTGATGAACACTGAAGCTTTCTTT
TRBJ2-5 | TRBV5-1 | TRBD1 | . | CASSRTPGQGIETQYF | TGCGCCAGCAGCAGGACTCCGGGACAGGGGATAGAGACCCAGTACTTC
TRBJ2-7 | TRBV10-3 | TRBD2 | many | CAIMTHRLAGEDEQYF | TGTGCCATCATGACCCATAGACTAGCGGGGGAAGACGAGCAGTACTTC